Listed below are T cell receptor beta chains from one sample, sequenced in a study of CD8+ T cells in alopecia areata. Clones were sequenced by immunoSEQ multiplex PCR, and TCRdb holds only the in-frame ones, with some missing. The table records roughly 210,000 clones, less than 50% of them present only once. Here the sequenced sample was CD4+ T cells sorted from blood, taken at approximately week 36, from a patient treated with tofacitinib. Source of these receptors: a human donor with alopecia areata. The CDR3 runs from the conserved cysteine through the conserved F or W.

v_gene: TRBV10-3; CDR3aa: CAISQPTGAAYEQYF
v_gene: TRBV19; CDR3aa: CASKLTGVNQPQHF
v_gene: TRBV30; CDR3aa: CAYQRNLGQNQPQHF
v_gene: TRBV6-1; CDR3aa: CASTDGLNTGELFF
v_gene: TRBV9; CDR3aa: CASSVVQGRSEQFF
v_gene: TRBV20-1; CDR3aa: CSASPENIQYF
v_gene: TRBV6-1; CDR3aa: CASATGGELFF
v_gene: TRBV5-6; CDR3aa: CASSSTGTKGQGEQYF
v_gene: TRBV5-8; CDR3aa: CASSKQGTSGTYEQFF
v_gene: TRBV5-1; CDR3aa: CASSPKGQPQHF